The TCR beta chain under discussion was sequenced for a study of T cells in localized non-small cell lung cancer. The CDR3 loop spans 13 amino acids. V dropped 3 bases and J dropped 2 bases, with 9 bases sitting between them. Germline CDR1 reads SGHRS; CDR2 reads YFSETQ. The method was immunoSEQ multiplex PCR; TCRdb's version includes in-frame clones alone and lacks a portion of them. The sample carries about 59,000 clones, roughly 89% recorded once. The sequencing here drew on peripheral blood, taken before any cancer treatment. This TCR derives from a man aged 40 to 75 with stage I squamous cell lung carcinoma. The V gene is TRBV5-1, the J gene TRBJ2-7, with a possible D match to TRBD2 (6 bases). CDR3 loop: CASSWERAYEQYF. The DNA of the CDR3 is TGCGCCAGCAGCTGGGAGCGGGCCTACGAGCAGTACTTC.